This is a list of T cell receptor beta chains from one sample in a study of CD8+ T cells in alopecia areata. The method was immunoSEQ multiplex PCR; TCRdb's version includes in-frame clones alone and lacks a portion of them. Altogether 150,000 or so clones are present, around 87% being singletons, with the ten largest covering over 13%. The specimen was CD8+ T cells sorted from blood, collected at week 0. The receptor set was obtained from a human donor with alopecia areata. CDR3s include the opening cysteine and the closing phenylalanine or tryptophan. The D gene is left open where the match is weak. Some rows mark clone size as missing; the rest say once, few, many or name a class of expanded clone.

CDR3nt	CDR3aa	d_gene	abundance	v_gene	j_gene
TGTGCCAGCAGCGTAGTCCTCACAGATACGCAGTATTTT	CASSVVLTDTQYF	NA	NA	TRBV9	TRBJ2-3
TGTGCCAGCAGCTGGTCAGATACGCAGTATTTT	CASSWSDTQYF	NA	NA	TRBV11-2	TRBJ2-3
TGTGCCAGCAGCGCACCCGCCGGGGGGACAGGATACACCGGGGAGCTGTTTTTT	CASSAPAGGTGYTGELFF	NA	NA	TRBV9	TRBJ2-2
TGTGCCAGCAGTGAAGAGGCTAGCGGGTCATACGAGCAGTACTTC	CASSEEASGSYEQYF	TRBD2	NA	TRBV6-1	TRBJ2-7
TGTGCCAGCAGCTTCAGGGGTAGGGTCCAAGAGACCCAGTACTTC	CASSFRGRVQETQYF	NA	NA	TRBV7-9	TRBJ2-5
TGTGCCAGCAGCCAATGGCCCTACAATGAGCAGTTCTTC	CASSQWPYNEQFF	NA	few	TRBV14	TRBJ2-1
TGTGCCAGCAGCCCCCTCTCCGGGGAGCTGTTTTTT	CASSPLSGELFF	NA	NA	TRBV7-9	TRBJ2-2
TGTGCCAGTCTACAGGGGCTCTACGAGCAGTACTTC	CASLQGLYEQYF	TRBD1	once	TRBV6-1	TRBJ2-7
TGCAGCGCTACCGGGACAGGAGGCCCCGAGCAGTACTTC	CSATGTGGPEQYF	TRBD1	NA	TRBV29-1	TRBJ2-7
TGTGCCAGCAGCCCGAAGAGGGGCGCCGGGGAGCTGTTTTTT	CASSPKRGAGELFF	NA	NA	TRBV7-6	TRBJ2-2
TGTGCCAGCAGCTTTGGGGGCAATCAGCCCCAGCATTTT	CASSFGGNQPQHF	NA	NA	TRBV5-4	TRBJ1-5
TGTGCCAGCAGTTACGTAGGCAGTAACACCGGGGAGCTGTTTTTT	CASSYVGSNTGELFF	NA	NA	TRBV6-5	TRBJ2-2
TGTGCCAGCAGTGACGTGGCCGCAGGACAAGAACTGAAAGAGACCCAGTACTTC	CASSDVAAGQELKETQYF	NA	NA	TRBV2	TRBJ2-5
TGCGCCAGCAGCCCCCCCCGGGGGTTAGATACGCAGTATTTT	CASSPPRGLDTQYF	NA	NA	TRBV4-1	TRBJ2-3
TGTGCCAGCAGCCCGCCGGGACTAGGGAGAGAGACCCAGTACTTC	CASSPPGLGRETQYF	TRBD2	NA	TRBV7-9	TRBJ2-5
TGCGCCAGCAGCCAGGTCGGTAGTCCGCAGGAGCAGTTCTTC	CASSQVGSPQEQFF	NA	NA	TRBV4-1	TRBJ2-1
TGTGCCAGCAGCCCCTCATTGGGGACAGGTGAAACTTCCTACTACAATGAGCAGTTCTTC	CASSPSLGTGETSYYNEQFF	TRBD1	few	TRBV2	TRBJ2-1
TGTGCCAGCAGCGTAGAATCGGGACAGGGGTCAGGCTACGAGCAGTACTTC	CASSVESGQGSGYEQYF	TRBD1	NA	TRBV9	TRBJ2-7
TGTGCCAGCAGTAGAAAGGTAGGGTACGAGCAGTACTTC	CASSRKVGYEQYF	NA	NA	TRBV2	TRBJ2-7
TGCAGCGTTGAACAGGACACCGGGGAGCTGTTTTTT	CSVEQDTGELFF	NA	NA	TRBV29-1	TRBJ2-2
TGTGCCAGCAGCCCCGGACTAGCGGATCTCACAGATACGCAGTATTTT	CASSPGLADLTDTQYF	TRBD2	NA	TRBV11-2	TRBJ2-3
TGTGCCAGTAGTATACAAGGGGCTATTGGGGCCAACGTCCTGACTTTC	CASSIQGAIGANVLTF	NA	NA	TRBV19	TRBJ2-6
TGTGCCAGCAGCCAGAGACAGGGGGCGGATTACAATGAGCAGTTCTTC	CASSQRQGADYNEQFF	TRBD1	NA	TRBV14	TRBJ2-1
TGTGCCAGCAGCCCGACCGGGACTAGCCCCATAGGGGAGCAGTTCTTC	CASSPTGTSPIGEQFF	TRBD2	NA	TRBV11-2	TRBJ2-1
TGCGCCAGCAGCCAAGTAGGGGAGAATGAGCAGTTCTTC	CASSQVGENEQFF	NA	NA	TRBV4-1	TRBJ2-1
TGTGCCAGCAGTTTAGGAGGTATACCGCTGGAGCCCCAGTACTTC	CASSLGGIPLEPQYF	NA	NA	TRBV27	TRBJ2-5